The 20 T cell receptor beta chains given below trace back to one sample, sequenced in a study of T cell responses to AZD1222 COVID-19 vaccine (dated by TCRdb to the early 2020s). Libraries were built with the immunoSEQ multiplex PCR assay. Held by TCRdb, this immuneACCESS table contains in-frame sequences only and omits some clones. Under half of the omission traces to an unresolved V gene where checked; the cause of the rest is unknown. Across this sample there are around 200,000 clones, with roughly 88% seen only once. Over 0.85% of the sample rests with the top ten. This specimen's time point label, interpreted: baseline before first vaccination. Sequencing used peripheral blood, obtained on day 0 of AZD1222 vaccination. These receptors originate from an adult in good health.

This chain uses TRBV28 with TRBJ2-7, with D possibly TRBD1 on 5 matching bases. The length of the CDR3 is 17 residues. Germline CDR1 is MDHEN and CDR2 is SYDVKM. Trimming cost V 5 bases and J 3 bases, with 23 bases left between them. The CDR3 bases are TGTGCCAGCAGTGGGTTTTTCTCGGGCTATAGGGGCTACGAGCAGTACTTC. Translated, it gives CASSGFFSGYRGYEQYF.

This chain joins TRBV27 and TRBJ1-2; D is ambiguous. Germline V gene data show CDR1 as MNHEY and CDR2 as SMNVEV (reference sequence). V was shortened by 1 base and J by 4 bases, with 10 bases between the two germline ends. The CDR3 contains 14 residues. CDR3: CASSLLGNSYGYTF. CDR3 DNA sequence: TGTGCCAGCAGTTTATTGGGGAATTCCTATGGCTACACCTTC.

This clone was picked up one time. This sequence joins TRBV27 and TRBJ2-1, with TRBD2 matching over 8 bases. The CDR3 extends over 17 amino acids. Trimming took 3 bases from V and 0 from J; bases not matched to a gene: 7. Germline CDR1 is MNHEY and CDR2 is SMNVEV (reference sequence). CDR3 in amino acids: CASSLWASGFSYNEQFF. For the CDR3, the DNA is TGTGCCAGCAGTTTGTGGGCTAGCGGGTTCTCCTACAATGAGCAGTTCTTC.

CDR3 sequence: CSVERGQGTDTQYF. CDR3 sequence (DNA): TGCAGCGTTGAGCGGGGACAGGGGACAGATACGCAGTATTTT. The chain carries TRBV29-1 and TRBJ2-3, with TRBD1 matching over 10 bases. With V trimmed by 3 bases and J by 3 bases, 3 bases remained unmatched. Germline assignment: CDR1 SQVTM and CDR2 ANQGSEA. This CDR3 has 14 residues.

J is TRBJ1-6 and V is TRBV7-3; TRBD1 matches 8 bases. CDR1 is SGHTA, CDR2 FQGTGA, per germline. Unmatched junction bases numbered 11, after V lost 1 base and J lost 9 bases. The CDR3 extends over 17 amino acids. CDR3 nucleotides: TGTGCCAGCAGCTTAAGGTCGGCGGACAGGGATCCTTCACCCCTCCACTTT. This sequence encodes CASSLRSADRDPSPLHF.

The chain employs TRBV10-2 and TRBJ2-2; TRBD2 aligns across 8 bases. Losses at the gene ends were 7 bases for V and 5 bases for J; bases not matched to a gene: 9. Germline V lookup: CDR1 WSHSY, CDR2 SAAADI. The CDR3 loop spans 15 amino acids. In nucleotides, the CDR3 is TGCGCCAGCACCGGGAGCGGGAGCGGGACCGGGGAGCTGTTTTTT. Its protein product is CASTGSGSGTGELFF.

This clone was seen only once. V usage is TRBV28 and J usage is TRBJ2-7; perhaps TRBD2 as D (6 bases). Germline loops: CDR1 MDHEN, CDR2 SYDVKM. The CDR3 runs to 14 residues. Trimming left V 4 bases short and J 1 base short, with 11 bases between. CDR3 protein: CASSWGEQSYEQYF. In nucleotides, the CDR3 is TGTGCCAGCAGTTGGGGGGAGCAGTCCTACGAGCAGTACTTC.

As for this clone: An end of the junction does not agree with germline; a read error may underlie this. The chain uses TRBV28 and TRBJ1-5; no clear D. The CDR3 runs 18 residues. Germline V gene sequence: CDR1 MDHEN, CDR2 SYDVKM. The chain's CDR3 is CASSPNHGRHARNPPQHF. The CDR3 DNA is TGTGCCAGCAGTCCCAACCATGGGAGGCATGCTAGGAATCCGCCCCAGCATTTT.

This clone was seen a handful of times. The chain recombines TRBV19 with TRBJ2-1, with D uncertain. The V end was cut by 1 base, the J end by 5 bases, with 3 bases between. The CDR3 is made up of 12 amino acids. CDR1 LNHDA and CDR2 SQIVND come from the germline V gene (reference sequence). CDR3 protein: CASSIGDNEQFF. CDR3 DNA sequence: TGTGCCAGTAGTATAGGAGACAATGAGCAGTTCTTC.

This clone occurred a few times. The chain links TRBV4-2 to TRBJ2-7; TRBD1 matches at 10 bases. The CDR3 contains 15 residues. Germline CDR1 and CDR2: LGHNA and YNFKEQ. The V and J ends lost 1 base and 3 bases, in that order; junction bases with no gene match: 3. In DNA form, the CDR3 reads TGTGCCAGCAGCCAAGGAGGGACAGGGGACTACGAGCAGTACTTC. It is translated as CASSQGGTGDYEQYF.

The chain joins TRBV11-3 to TRBJ2-1; 10 bases align to TRBD2. V was clipped by 5 bases and J by 6 bases; unmatched bases: 13. The CDR3 runs to 17 residues. Germline V gene data show CDR1 as SGHNT and CDR2 as YENEEA. In DNA, the CDR3 is TGTGCCAGCAGCGCCAACTTTGGTAGCGGGGGGTCCAATGAGCAGTTCTTC. It codes for CASSANFGSGGSNEQFF. Drawing the rest from reference TRBV11-3 and TRBJ2-1, the complete variable domain is EAGVVQSPRYKIIEKKQPVAFWCNPISGHNTLYWYLQNLGQGPELLIRYENEEAVDDSQLPKDRFSAERLKGVDSTLKIQPAELGDSAVYLCASSANFGSGGSNEQFFGPGTRLTVL.

The chain joins TRBV6-4 to TRBJ2-1, with 9 bases aligning to TRBD1. V was pared by 5 bases and J by 8 bases, with 4 bases of the junction left unmatched. This CDR3 is built from 13 residues. Germline V gene lookup returns CDR1 MRHNA and CDR2 SNTAGT. The CDR3 nucleotides are TGTGCCAGCAGTATGGACAGGGGTGATGAGCAGTTCTTC. Its translation: CASSMDRGDEQFF.

CDR3 DNA sequence: TGTGCCAGCAGCTTAAGTTCCGGGGGCGACTATGGCTACACCTTC. This sequence encodes CASSLSSGGDYGYTF. This chain uses TRBV7-3 with TRBJ1-2; maybe TRBD1 (6 bases). Trimming cost V 1 base and J 3 bases, with 12 bases left between them. This CDR3 contains 15 residues. Germline CDR1 and CDR2: SGHTA and FQGTGA.

V gene TRBV2 combines with J gene TRBJ1-5, with TRBD1 matching 7 bases. The junction had 2 bases not matched to a gene; V was cut back by 7 bases and J by 2 bases. The germline V gene encodes CDR1 SNHLY and CDR2 FYNNEI. The CDR3 has 13 amino acids. The CDR3 DNA reads as TGTGCCAGCAATGGACAGGGCAATCAGCCCCAGCATTTT. This encodes CASNGQGNQPQHF.

This chain uses TRBV4-3 with TRBJ2-7; weak D call: TRBD2 (6 bases). Germline V gene data show CDR1 as LGHNA and CDR2 as YSLEER. This CDR3 region has 17 residues. V was cut by 1 base and J by 3 bases, with 19 bases left in between. The CDR3 nucleotides read TGCGCCAGCAGCCAAGGTCAAAAGGCGGGGATGGTCTACGAGCAGTACTTC. Its translation is CASSQGQKAGMVYEQYF.

This chain uses TRBV19 with TRBJ1-5; TRBD1 aligns across 9 bases. The CDR3 loop spans 15 amino acids. Trimming at V came to 4 bases and at J to 0 bases, leaving 1 base not matched to a gene. In germline, CDR1 is LNHDA, CDR2 SQIVND (reference sequence). DNA of the CDR3: TGTGCCAGTAGTACACAGGGGGCTAGCAATCAGCCCCAGCATTTT. Its translation: CASSTQGASNQPQHF.

The rearrangement uses TRBV15 and TRBJ1-1; D is unclear. V dropped 0 bases and J dropped 1 base, with 15 bases sitting between them. Germline V gene data show CDR1 as LNHNV and CDR2 as YYDKDF (reference sequence). The CDR3 is made up of 17 amino acids. The CDR3 region has the DNA TGTGCCACCAGCAGAGATATGCGATACGGAGCGAACACTGAAGCTTTCTTT. Translating it yields CATSRDMRYGANTEAFF.

The chain is built from TRBV2 and TRBJ1-4; D might be TRBD1 (5 bases). The V and J ends lost 3 bases and 10 bases respectively, with 6 bases between them. The germline CDR1 and CDR2 sequences are SNHLY and FYNNEI. The CDR3 extends over 11 amino acids. In DNA, the CDR3 is TGTGCCAGCAGTGATGGGGGAAAACTGTTTTTT. Its protein product is CASSDGGKLFF.

This chain uses TRBV6-5 with TRBJ2-3; D perhaps matches TRBD2 (5 bases). From germline, CDR1 is MNHEY and CDR2 SVGAGI. This CDR3 is 13 amino acids long. Trimming removed 10 bases at V and 2 bases at J, with 13 bases between. DNA of the CDR3: TGTGCCACCAGACGGAGGATCACAGATACGCAGTATTTT. Encoded protein: CATRRRITDTQYF.

The V and J genes are TRBV5-1 and TRBJ2-2, with D perhaps assigned TRBD1 or TRBD2 (5 bases each). V was shortened by 2 bases and J by 7 bases, with 15 bases between the two germline ends. Looked up from germline, CDR1 is SGHRS and CDR2 is YFSETQ. CDR3 length: 15 amino acids. DNA for the CDR3: TGCGCCAGCAGCTTCCGCAGGGAGAGAATCGGGGAGCTGTTTTTT. Protein product: CASSFRRERIGELFF.